These 10 T cell receptor beta chains share one sample of origin, sequenced in a study of CD8 T cells in ankylosing spondylitis. TCRdb reprocessed the 5' RACE reads with MiXCR, giving one entry per CDR3 protein. The profile shows about 240,000 distinct CDR3 sequences, over 8.5% of them singletons. Sequencing was done on a sample of blood, either unsorted or a sorted T cell fraction (not recorded which). The receptors were sampled from a male donor with ankylosing spondylitis or in good health (not recorded which).

V and J are TRBV11-2 and TRBJ2-2, with D perhaps matching TRBD1 (6 bases). The CDR3 has 14 residues. Germline lookup yields CDR1 SGHAT and CDR2 FQNNGV. V lost 4 bases and J 3 bases, leaving 9 bases between the germline ends. The CDR3 here is CASSSTGYTGELFF. CDR3 sequence (DNA): TGTGCCAGCAGCTCCACAGGGTACACCGGGGAGCTGTTTTTT.

This clonotype was seen ten or more times. V usage is TRBV5-1 and J usage is TRBJ2-3; the match to TRBD1 covers 8 bases. The CDR3 sequence is 15 residues long. Per the germline V gene, CDR1 is SGHRS and CDR2 is YFSETQ. V lost 3 bases to trimming and J lost 8 bases; unmatched junction nucleotides: 11. CDR3 DNA sequence: TGCGCCAGCAGCTGGACGGACAGGGAATCCGGTACGCAGTATTTT. This sequence encodes CASSWTDRESGTQYF.

This clonotype was seen repeatedly, ten times or more. The chain couples TRBV7-2 to TRBJ1-3, with D uncertain. V shed 0 bases and J shed 0 bases, with 6 bases lying between them. The CDR3 length is 15 residues. The germline CDR1 and CDR2 sequences are SGHTA and FQGNSA. The CDR3 sequence: CASSLASISGNTIYF. The CDR3 nucleotides are TGTGCCAGCAGCTTAGCGTCCATCTCTGGAAACACCATATATTTT.

This clonotype has a count of ten or more. The gene calls are TRBV12-3 or TRBV12-4 and TRBJ1-2; D ambiguous. The germline V and J ends were trimmed by 6 bases and 7 bases, with 18 bases remaining between them. CDR3 size: 14 residues. The CDR3 coding sequence is TGTGCCAGCAGAACACGCCTACGGGAAGGTGGCTACACCTTC. As protein: CASRTRLREGGYTF.

This clonotype has just a few counts. The CDR3 protein is CASSAIAGGRDTQYF. The DNA for the CDR3 is TGTGCCAGCAGTGCGATAGCGGGGGGGCGAGATACGCAGTATTTT. This chain uses TRBV12-3 or TRBV12-4 with TRBJ2-3; TRBD2 agrees at 11 bases. V was pared by 5 bases and J by 5 bases, with 6 bases of the junction left unmatched. This CDR3 has 15 residues.

This clonotype was picked up many times. In DNA form, the CDR3 reads TGTGCCAGCAGTGATGGAGGTTACGAGCAGTACTTC. Translated: CASSDGGYEQYF. The rearrangement uses TRBV2 and TRBJ2-7; D may be TRBD2 (5 bases). The CDR3 contains 12 residues. Germline V gene data show CDR1 as SNHLY and CDR2 as FYNNEI. Trimming took off 3 bases at V and 4 bases at J, with 7 bases between the two ends. Full variable domain (remainder filled in from reference TRBV2 and TRBJ2-7): EPEVTQTPSHQVTQMGQEVILRCVPISNHLYFYWYRQILGQKVEFLVSFYNNEISEKSEIFDDQFSVERPDGSNFTLKIRSTKLEDSAMYFCASSDGGYEQYFGPGTRLTVT.

This clonotype was detected ten times or more. The chain uses TRBV7-8 and TRBJ2-7; tentatively, D is TRBD2 (5 bases). Germline CDR1 and CDR2: SGHVS and FQNEAQ. The CDR3 is 12 amino acids. V was shortened by 5 bases and J by 5 bases, with 10 bases between the two germline ends. This CDR3 is CASSRLGNEQYF. The CDR3, as DNA: TGTGCCAGCAGCCGCCTCGGGAACGAGCAGTACTTC.

This clonotype was seen at least ten times. The rearrangement joins TRBV9 to TRBJ2-2; no clear D. Germline loops: CDR1 SGDLS, CDR2 YYNGEE. Deletions cut 0 bases from V and 1 base from J, with 7 bases between. The CDR3 spans 15 residues. Here the CDR3 reads CASSVGDLNTGELFF. In DNA form, the CDR3 reads TGTGCCAGCAGCGTAGGGGATCTGAACACCGGGGAGCTGTTTTTT.

There are many counts of this clonotype. The chain joins TRBV28 to TRBJ2-7; D could derive from TRBD1 or TRBD2 (5 bases each). Germline values: CDR1 MDHEN, CDR2 SYDVKM. V was cut by 7 bases and J by 9 bases, with 22 bases left in between. This CDR3 is 14 amino acids long. CDR3 DNA: TGTGCCAGCAACTCCGGGACCGATCGCGTGTGGCAGTACTTC. It specifies CASNSGTDRVWQYF.

J is TRBJ2-7 and V is TRBV12-5; 8 bases align to TRBD1. CDR1 and CDR2 from the germline V gene are LGHNT and FRNRAP. The CDR3 loop spans 14 amino acids. With V trimmed by 3 bases and J by 2 bases, 3 bases remained unmatched. Here the CDR3 DNA reads TGTGCTAGTGGTTTCGAACAGGGGGCCTACGAGCAGTACTTC. Encoded protein: CASGFEQGAYEQYF.